This T cell receptor (beta chain) is from a study of control samples from healthy donors and cancer patients. Sequencing was performed with immunoSEQ multiplex PCR; in TCRdb, only in-frame clones are kept and a portion is missing. The sample has 50,000 to 55,000 clones; 90% to 95% are singletons. Germline lookup yields CDR1 SGHNT and CDR2 YYREEE (reference sequence). J lost 2 bases, V lost 1 base, and 2 bases had no gene match. The CDR3 is 16 amino acids. Sequencing was performed on blood. V gene TRBV5-4 combines with J gene TRBJ2-3, with TRBD2 matching 12 bases. This receptor was taken from a young man in good health. The CDR3 reads CASSLTSGRPTDTQYF. The DNA of the CDR3 is TGTGCCAGCAGCTTGACTAGCGGGAGGCCCACAGATACGCAGTATTTT.